This entry is about one TCR beta chain. The RNA, roughly 0.45 to 1 ug, was put through reverse transcription using random hexamers. TCRdb reanalysed the immunoSEQ multiplex PCR reads using MiXCR and keeps one entry per CDR3 protein. The repertoire has about 210,000 distinct CDR3 sequences, 95% of them found once; the top ten carry less than 0.095%. The CDR3 covers 14 residues. The germline gives CDR1 LGHDT, CDR2 YNNKEL (reference sequence). The ends lost 3 bases at V and 4 bases at J; junction bases unmatched: 1. The data belong to a study of CD8 T cells in Susac syndrome. The clonotype comes from a human donor with multiple sclerosis. The sample comprised CD4+ T cells from PBMCs. V and J are TRBV3-1 and TRBJ1-2; 11 nucleotides match TRBD1. CDR3 nucleotides: TGTGCCAGCAGCCACGGGACAGGGGGCTATGGCTACACCTTC. This codes for CASSHGTGGYGYTF.